What follows are 20 T cell receptor beta chains derived from one specimen sequenced in a study of blood T cell repertoires in COVID-19. Using immunoSEQ multiplex PCR, the repertoire was profiled, and TCRdb retains in-frame clones only, with some absent. The repertoire holds some 100,000 clones, with 65% to 90% as singletons. The source material was PBMCs or T cells enriched from blood (not recorded which). Receptors originate from a woman aged 45 to 65 who had recovered from COVID-19.

V gene TRBV7-9 combines with J gene TRBJ2-7, with D possibly matching TRBD2 (7 bases). Germline loops: CDR1 SEHNR, CDR2 FQNEAQ (reference sequence). V was cut by 6 bases and J by 5 bases, with 20 bases left in between. This CDR3 is 15 amino acids long. This CDR3 reads CASSSRGAPLNEQYF. The DNA of the CDR3 is TGTGCCAGCAGTTCACGGGGGGCCCCACTTAACGAGCAGTACTTC.

The chain employs TRBV24-1 and TRBJ2-5; D is unclear. Germline V CDR1 and CDR2: KGHDR, SFDVKD. Trimming pared 2 bases from V and 1 base from J, leaving 4 bases between. CDR3 length: 13 amino acids. CDR3 coding DNA: TGTGCCACCAGTGATTCAGGCCAAGAGACCCAGTACTTC. Its protein product is CATSDSGQETQYF.

This clone was found a few times. The chain joins TRBV7-8 to TRBJ1-5; D not resolved. V lost 7 bases, J lost 0 bases, and 13 bases lay in between. The CDR3 is 15 residues long. CDR1 SGHVS and CDR2 FQNEAQ come from the germline V gene. The CDR3 is CASMEGSTSNQPQHF. For the CDR3, the DNA is TGTGCCAGCATGGAGGGCAGCACTAGCAATCAGCCCCAGCATTTT.

The chain combines TRBV28 with TRBJ1-4, with D possibly TRBD1 on 5 matching bases. Germline lookup yields CDR1 MDHEN and CDR2 SYDVKM. The CDR3 is made up of 14 amino acids. Deletions cut 5 bases from V and 7 bases from J, with 14 bases between. Written as DNA, the CDR3 is TGTGCCAGCAGTCCACCGCGGGGCAGTGAAAAACTGTTTTTT. Residues: CASSPPRGSEKLFF.

V is TRBV25-1 and J is TRBJ2-3; D perhaps matches TRBD2 (6 bases). Looked up from germline, CDR1 is MGHDK and CDR2 is SYGVNS. CDR3 length: 15 amino acids. V shed 6 bases and J shed 0 bases, with 13 bases lying between them. The CDR3 DNA follows: TGTGCCAGCAGAGTCATCAGCGGGAGCACAGATACGCAGTATTTT. It specifies CASRVISGSTDTQYF.

The chain uses TRBV7-8 and TRBJ1-5; possibly TRBD1 for D (5 bases). Trimming left V 2 bases short and J 5 bases short, with 16 bases between. Looked up from germline, CDR1 is SGHVS and CDR2 is FQNEAQ. The CDR3 loop spans 16 amino acids. Here the CDR3 reads CASSLRLGGSYQPQHF. In nucleotides, the CDR3 is TGTGCCAGCAGCTTAAGGCTCGGGGGTTCGTATCAGCCCCAGCATTTT.

The chain employs TRBV29-1 and TRBJ1-6, with 10 bases matching TRBD1. Germline CDR1 SQVTM, CDR2 ANQGSEA. The CDR3 covers 15 residues. Trimming removed 6 bases from V and 5 bases from J; junction bases left unmatched: 7. CDR3 residues: CSVATGTGDNSPLHF. The CDR3 bases are TGCAGCGTCGCAACCGGGACAGGGGATAATTCACCCCTCCACTTT.

This clone was counted a single time. The chain is built from TRBV5-5 and TRBJ1-5; D is perhaps TRBD1 (5 bases). Germline loops: CDR1 SGHKS, CDR2 YYEKEE (reference sequence). The CDR3 consists of 15 residues. The V and J ends lost 6 bases and 3 bases respectively, with 16 bases between them. CDR3 sequence (DNA): TGTGCCAGCACCCCTGGGGGGGGGAACAATCAGCCCCAGCATTTT. This codes for CASTPGGGNNQPQHF.

This clone was seen more than once but under ten times. DNA of the CDR3: TGCGCCAGCAGCTTGCAAGGGGCCGGCCGGGAGCAGTTCTTC. Amino acids: CASSLQGAGREQFF. V gene TRBV5-1 combines with J gene TRBJ2-1; perhaps TRBD1 as D (5 bases). This CDR3 has 14 residues. The germline gives CDR1 SGHRS, CDR2 YFSETQ. Trimming pared 1 base from V and 10 bases from J, leaving 15 bases between.

This clone has a single count. The CDR3 DNA reads as TGCGCCAGCAGCTTGGTGGGGACAGTTCCCGAAAAACTGTTTTTT. This gives the protein CASSLVGTVPEKLFF. This rearrangement joins TRBV5-1 to TRBJ1-4; the match to TRBD1 covers 7 bases. Germline loops: CDR1 SGHRS, CDR2 YFSETQ. The J segment lost 8 bases and the V segment lost 0 bases, leaving 7 bases of the junction unmatched. This CDR3 comprises 15 residues.

The CDR3, as DNA: TGTGCCAGCAGCCGCGGTGCGGACTACGAGCAGTACTTC. Residues: CASSRGADYEQYF. The rearrangement joins TRBV7-2 to TRBJ2-7; D unclear. This CDR3 is built from 13 residues. V lost 5 bases to trimming and J lost 3 bases, with 11 bases between them. Germline V gives CDR1 SGHTA, CDR2 FQGNSA.

This clone has a single count. The chain employs TRBV24-1 and TRBJ2-5; 9 positions agree with TRBD2. J gave up 3 bases and V 0 bases, and 4 bases lay outside the gene matches. The CDR3 length is 16 residues. In germline, CDR1 is KGHDR, CDR2 SFDVKD. The chain's CDR3 is CATSDLLTSGEETQYF. CDR3 DNA sequence: TGTGCCACCAGTGATTTGCTGACTAGCGGAGAAGAGACCCAGTACTTC.

A remark on this clone: The junction departs from germline at one end; a sequencing error may be responsible. V gene TRBV28 combines with J gene TRBJ1-2, with 9 bases fitting TRBD1. The CDR3 has 12 amino acids. Per germline, CDR1 MDHEN and CDR2 SYDVKM. The CDR3 reads CASSAAGQGISF. CDR3 DNA: TGTGCCAGCAGTGCCGCGGGACAGGGTATCTCCTTC.

The chain employs TRBV2 and TRBJ1-1; weak D call: TRBD1 (5 bases). The ends were cut back, 6 bases at V and 0 bases at J, with 11 bases in the middle. Germline V gives CDR1 SNHLY, CDR2 FYNNEI. This CDR3 has 14 amino acids. As DNA, the CDR3 is TGTGCCAGCAGGGGGCGGTTGATGAACACTGAAGCTTTCTTT. As protein: CASRGRLMNTEAFF.

This rearrangement joins TRBV3-1 (or the pseudogene TRBV3-2) to TRBJ2-5; 7 bases map to TRBD1. Trimming cost V 1 base and J 4 bases; bases outside gene matches: 6. The CDR3 has 15 residues. CDR1 and CDR2 (germline): LGHDT, YNNKEL (reference sequence). The CDR3 is CASSQVNRGGETQYF. CDR3 nucleotide sequence: TGTGCCAGCAGCCAAGTCAACAGGGGTGGAGAGACCCAGTACTTC.

The chain's CDR3 is CASSPRAETQYF. CDR3 in DNA: TGTGCCAGCTCACCACGCGCGGAGACCCAGTACTTC. The chain carries TRBV18 and TRBJ2-5; D not certain. Germline V gives CDR1 KGHSH, CDR2 LQKENI. The CDR3 runs to 12 residues. The V end lost 1 base, the J end lost 5 bases, and 5 bases lay between the germline ends. The full variable domain, rest sourced from reference TRBV18 and TRBJ2-5, is NAGVMQNPRHLVRRRGQEARLRCSPMKGHSHVYWYRQLPEEGLKFMVYLQKENIIDESGMPKERFSAEFPKEGPSILRIQQVVRGDSAAYFCASSPRAETQYFGPGTRLLVL.

The rearrangement links TRBV3-1 (or the pseudogene TRBV3-2) to TRBJ2-5, with 9 positions matching TRBD2. In germline, CDR1 is LGHDT, CDR2 YNNKEL (reference sequence). The length of the CDR3 is 16 residues. Germline trimming cut 1 base from V and 7 bases from J; bases unmatched to any gene: 10. The CDR3 here is CASSQASGTSTGTQYF. The CDR3 region has the DNA TGTGCCAGCAGCCAAGCTAGCGGGACTTCCACGGGGACCCAGTACTTC.

This chain connects TRBV27 to TRBJ2-1; D not resolved. Germline V gene data show CDR1 as MNHEY and CDR2 as SMNVEV (reference sequence). Deletions cut 3 bases from V and 5 bases from J, with 11 bases between. This CDR3 region has 14 residues. The CDR3: CASSLMRSHNEQFF. The CDR3, as DNA: TGTGCCAGCAGTTTGATGCGGAGTCACAATGAGCAGTTCTTC.

The chain is built from TRBV9 and TRBJ1-1; 8 nucleotides align to TRBD1. The CDR3 is 14 residues long. CDR1 and CDR2 from the germline V gene are SGDLS and YYNGEE. Losses at the gene ends were 2 bases for V and 6 bases for J; bases not matched to a gene: 6. Written as DNA, the CDR3 is TGTGCCAGCAGCGTGCGAGTGACAGGGGCTGAAGCTTTCTTT. It encodes CASSVRVTGAEAFF.

This clone was seen once. This chain links TRBV2 with TRBJ1-2, with D possibly matching TRBD1 (5 bases). Germline V gives CDR1 SNHLY, CDR2 FYNNEI. This CDR3 comprises 12 residues. Trimming shortened V by 4 bases and J by 7 bases, and 10 bases separated the two germline ends. The CDR3 nucleotides are TGTGCCAGCAGTGCTGGGGCGCGTGGCTACACCTTC. Translating it yields CASSAGARGYTF.